A selection of T cell receptor beta chains follows, all from one sample in a study of T cell responses to AZD1222 COVID-19 vaccine. This table comes from immunoSEQ multiplex PCR, and its TCRdb copy is limited to in-frame clones, with some not included. The sample has some 140,000 clones, roughly 90% seen once. The sequenced sample was peripheral blood, obtained on day 0 of AZD1222 vaccination. These receptors came from an adult in good health. CDR3s include the opening cysteine and the closing phenylalanine or tryptophan. D genes are given only for firm matches. Only some rows state a clone size, as once, few, many or a class for expanded clones.

J gene	clone size	D gene	V gene	CDR3 DNA	CDR3 protein
TRBJ1-6	.	.	TRBV6-5	TGTGCCAGCAGTCAAATAGATCAGGGAAATTCACCCCTCCACTTT	CASSQIDQGNSPLHF
TRBJ1-1	.	.	TRBV4-1	TGCGCCAGCAGCCAAGATTTGCGGACGACGAACACTGAAGCTTTCTTT	CASSQDLRTTNTEAFF
TRBJ1-1	once	.	TRBV5-1	TGCGCCAGCAGCTTGAGTACAGGGTGGACCACTGAAGCTTTCTTT	CASSLSTGWTTEAFF
TRBJ1-2	.	.	TRBV9	TGTGCCAGCAGCGAACAGGGATGGGGCTACACCTTC	CASSEQGWGYTF
TRBJ2-3	.	.	TRBV12-3/TRBV12-4	TGTGCCAGCAGTTTCGCCACCACAGATACGCAGTATTTT	CASSFATTDTQYF
TRBJ2-1	.	.	TRBV27	TGTGCCAGCAGTCCATCACTAGTGGTGGTTGAGCAGTTCTTC	CASSPSLVVVEQFF
TRBJ1-1	.	.	TRBV28	TGTGCCACCTACTACAGGTCGACTGAAGCTTTCTTT	CATYYRSTEAFF
TRBJ1-4	.	.	TRBV6-6	TGTGCCAGCAGTACAGGTGGGCGCGAAAAACTGTTTTTT	CASSTGGREKLFF
TRBJ1-6	once	.	TRBV6-1	TGTGCCAGCAGTGAAGTGAGTGGGAATTCACCCCTCCACTTT	CASSEVSGNSPLHF
TRBJ1-5	few	.	TRBV7-9	TGTGCCAGCAGCCCGGGGAGACAGCCCCAGCATTTT	CASSPGRQPQHF
TRBJ1-1	.	.	TRBV27	TGTGCCAGCATTCCGGCCGGGACTTACATGAACACTGAAGCTTTCTTT	CASIPAGTYMNTEAFF
TRBJ1-6	once	.	TRBV5-1	TGCGCCAGCAGCTTGTCTGCGACACCGGATAATTCACCCCTCCACTTT	CASSLSATPDNSPLHF
TRBJ2-1	.	TRBD1	TRBV3-1/TRBV3-2	TGTGCCAGCAGCCAAGATTCCCGACAGGGAGCCTACAATGAGCAGTTCTTC	CASSQDSRQGAYNEQFF
TRBJ2-5	.	.	TRBV19	TGTGCCAGTAGTCCCCGAGGGTTCCAAGAGACCCAGTACTTC	CASSPRGFQETQYF
TRBJ1-1	.	.	TRBV6-2/TRBV6-3	TGTGCCAGCAGCCCCCCAGGGTCCTTCAACACTGAAGCTTTCTTT	CASSPPGSFNTEAFF
TRBJ2-5	.	TRBD2	TRBV18	TGTGCCAGCTCACCATCATATTCAAGCGGGGATCAGACCCAGTACTTC	CASSPSYSSGDQTQYF
TRBJ1-6	.	.	TRBV3-1/TRBV3-2	TGTGCCAGCAGCCAAGAACCGGGAAATTCACCCCTCCACTTT	CASSQEPGNSPLHF
TRBJ1-1	.	.	TRBV9	TGTGCCAGCAGCGTAGCCGGGGCGTCGTGGACTGAAGCTTTCTTT	CASSVAGASWTEAFF
TRBJ2-7	.	.	TRBV27	TGTGCCAGCAGTTTATTGGGTCCCTCCTACGAGCAGTACTTC	CASSLLGPSYEQYF
TRBJ1-3	.	TRBD1	TRBV29-1	TGCAGCGCAGTGGCAGGGGGGTTTGGAAACACCATATATTTT	CSAVAGGFGNTIYF
TRBJ1-6	.	TRBD1	TRBV15	TGTGCCACCAGCAGGGGGCCGGGACAGGGGTCACCCCTCCACTTT	CATSRGPGQGSPLHF
TRBJ1-5	once	.	TRBV28	TGTGCCAGCAGTTCTAAGGGGTTTAGGGAGCCCCAGCATTTT	CASSSKGFREPQHF
TRBJ2-6	.	.	TRBV5-1	TGCGCCAGCAGCTTGGTAGCAGGGTCGGGGGCCAACGTCCTGACTTTC	CASSLVAGSGANVLTF
TRBJ2-6	.	.	TRBV3-1/TRBV3-2	TGTGCCAGCAGCCAACGTGTTCAACCCGGGGCCAACGTCCTGACTTTC	CASSQRVQPGANVLTF
TRBJ1-2	few	.	TRBV9	TGTGCCAGCAGCCCCCCGGGGGGCCACTATGGCTACACCTTC	CASSPPGGHYGYTF
TRBJ2-1	.	TRBD2	TRBV29-1	TGCAGCGCCCCCACTCTAGCGGACAATGAGCAGTTCTTC	CSAPTLADNEQFF
TRBJ2-5	.	TRBD2	TRBV7-2	TGTGCCAGCAGCACGGGACTAGCGGGGGAAGAGACCCAGTACTTC	CASSTGLAGEETQYF